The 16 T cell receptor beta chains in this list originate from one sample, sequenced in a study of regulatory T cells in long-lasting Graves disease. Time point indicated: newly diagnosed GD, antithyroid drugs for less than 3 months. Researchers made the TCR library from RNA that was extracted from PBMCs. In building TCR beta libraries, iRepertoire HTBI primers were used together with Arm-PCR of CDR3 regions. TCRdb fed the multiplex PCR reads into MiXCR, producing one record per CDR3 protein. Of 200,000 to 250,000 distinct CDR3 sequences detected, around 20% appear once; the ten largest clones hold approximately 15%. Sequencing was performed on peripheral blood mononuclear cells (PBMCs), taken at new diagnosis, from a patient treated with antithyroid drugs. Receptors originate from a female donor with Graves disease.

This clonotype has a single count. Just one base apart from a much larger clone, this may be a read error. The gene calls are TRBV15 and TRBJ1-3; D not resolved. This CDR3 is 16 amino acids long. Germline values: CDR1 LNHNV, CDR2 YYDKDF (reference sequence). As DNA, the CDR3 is TGTGCCAACAGCAGAGATCCCCCGCGGACTGGAAACACCATATATTTT. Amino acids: CANSRDPPRTGNTIYF.

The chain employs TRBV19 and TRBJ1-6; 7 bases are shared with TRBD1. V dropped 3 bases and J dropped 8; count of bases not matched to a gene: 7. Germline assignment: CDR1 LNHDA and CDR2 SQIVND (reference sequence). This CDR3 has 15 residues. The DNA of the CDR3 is TGTGCCAGTAGTATTAATAACAGGGGAGATTCACCCCTCCACTTT. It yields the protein CASSINNRGDSPLHF. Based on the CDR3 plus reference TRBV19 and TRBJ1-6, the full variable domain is DGGITQSPKYLFRKEGQNVTLSCEQNLNHDAMYWYRQDPGQGLRLIYYSQIVNDFQKGDIAEGYSVSREKKESFPLTVTSAQKNPTAFYLCASSINNRGDSPLHFGNGTRLTVT.

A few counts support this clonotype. CDR3 in DNA: TGTGCCAGTAGTATACGGGGACAGGATTCCTACGAGCAGTACTTC. Its protein product is CASSIRGQDSYEQYF. The chain recombines TRBV19 with TRBJ2-7, with 8 positions matching TRBD1. The CDR3 runs 15 residues. V lost 2 bases, J lost 1 base, and 4 bases stayed unmatched. Germline V gene data show CDR1 as LNHDA and CDR2 as SQIVND (reference sequence).

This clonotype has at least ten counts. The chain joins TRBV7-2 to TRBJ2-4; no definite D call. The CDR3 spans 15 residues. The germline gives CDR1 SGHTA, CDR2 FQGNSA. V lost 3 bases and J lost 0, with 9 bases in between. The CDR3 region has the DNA TGTGCCAGCAGCTTCGAGACTGTAGCCAAAAACATTCAGTACTTC. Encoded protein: CASSFETVAKNIQYF.

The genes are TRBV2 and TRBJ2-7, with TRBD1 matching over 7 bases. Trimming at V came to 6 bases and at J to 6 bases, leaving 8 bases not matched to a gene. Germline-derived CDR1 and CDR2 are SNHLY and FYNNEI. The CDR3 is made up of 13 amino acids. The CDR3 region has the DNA TGTGCCAGCAGGCCGGGGACAGCTTCCGAGCAGTACTTC. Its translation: CASRPGTASEQYF. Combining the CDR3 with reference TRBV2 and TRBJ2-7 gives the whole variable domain EPEVTQTPSHQVTQMGQEVILRCVPISNHLYFYWYRQILGQKVEFLVSFYNNEISEKSEIFDDQFSVERPDGSNFTLKIRSTKLEDSAMYFCASRPGTASEQYFGPGTRLTVT.

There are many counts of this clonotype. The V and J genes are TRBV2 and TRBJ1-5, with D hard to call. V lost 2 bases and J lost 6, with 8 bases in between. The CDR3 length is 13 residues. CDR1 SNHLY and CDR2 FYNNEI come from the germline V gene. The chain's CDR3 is CASSERALQPQHF. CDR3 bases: TGTGCCAGCAGTGAAAGGGCCCTTCAGCCCCAGCATTTT.

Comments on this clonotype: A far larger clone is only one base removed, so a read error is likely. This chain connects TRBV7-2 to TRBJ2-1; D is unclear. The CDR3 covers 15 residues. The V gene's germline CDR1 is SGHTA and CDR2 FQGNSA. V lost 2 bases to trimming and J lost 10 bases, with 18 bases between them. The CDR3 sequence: CASSLRAQSSYEQFF. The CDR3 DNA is TGTGCCAGCAGCTTAAGGGCGCAGAGCTCCTACGAGCAGTTCTTC.

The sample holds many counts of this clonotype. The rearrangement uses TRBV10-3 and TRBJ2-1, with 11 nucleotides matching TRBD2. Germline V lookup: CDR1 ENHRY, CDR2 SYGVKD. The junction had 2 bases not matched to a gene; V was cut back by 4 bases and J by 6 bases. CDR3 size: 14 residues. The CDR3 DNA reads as TGTGCCATCAGTGTGACTAGCGGGGTCAATGAGCAGTTCTTC. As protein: CAISVTSGVNEQFF.

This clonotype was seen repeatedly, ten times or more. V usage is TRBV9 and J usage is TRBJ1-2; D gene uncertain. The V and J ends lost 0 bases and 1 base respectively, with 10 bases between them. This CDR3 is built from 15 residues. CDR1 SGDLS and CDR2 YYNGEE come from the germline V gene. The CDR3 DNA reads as TGTGCCAGCAGCGTAGGGGTGACTCTTAACTATGGCTACACCTTC. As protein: CASSVGVTLNYGYTF.

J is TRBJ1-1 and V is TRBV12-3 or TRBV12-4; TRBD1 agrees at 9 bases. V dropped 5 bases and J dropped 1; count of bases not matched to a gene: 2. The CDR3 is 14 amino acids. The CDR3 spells CASSGTGRNTEAFF. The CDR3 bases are TGTGCCAGCAGTGGGACAGGGCGGAACACTGAAGCTTTCTTT.

DNA of the CDR3: TGTGCCAGCATCTCCGGGACAATCAATGAGCAGTTCTTC. Its translation is CASISGTINEQFF. V usage is TRBV25-1 and J usage is TRBJ2-1; TRBD1 is a possible D gene (6 bases). Germline V lookup: CDR1 MGHDK, CDR2 SYGVNS. The CDR3 is 13 amino acids. Trimming took 7 bases from V and 6 from J, leaving 13 bases between them.

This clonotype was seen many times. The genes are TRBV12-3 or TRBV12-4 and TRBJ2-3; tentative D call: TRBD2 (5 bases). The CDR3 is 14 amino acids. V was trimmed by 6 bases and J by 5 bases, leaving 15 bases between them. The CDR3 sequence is CASSNNGLIDTQYF. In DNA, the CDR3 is TGTGCCAGCAGCAATAACGGACTGATAGATACGCAGTATTTT.

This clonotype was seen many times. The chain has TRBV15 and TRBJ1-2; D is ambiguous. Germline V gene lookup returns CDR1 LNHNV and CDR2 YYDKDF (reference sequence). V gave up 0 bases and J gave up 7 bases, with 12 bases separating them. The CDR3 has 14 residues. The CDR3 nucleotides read TGTGCCACCAGCAGAGATGGCTCCAAGGCTGGCTACACCTTC. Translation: CATSRDGSKAGYTF.

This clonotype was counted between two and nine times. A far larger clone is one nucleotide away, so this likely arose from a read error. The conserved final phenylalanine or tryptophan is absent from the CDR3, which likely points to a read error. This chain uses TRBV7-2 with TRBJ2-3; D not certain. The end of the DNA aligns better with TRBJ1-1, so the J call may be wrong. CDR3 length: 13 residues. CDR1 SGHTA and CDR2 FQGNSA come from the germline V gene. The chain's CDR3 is CASRLAAPSEAFL. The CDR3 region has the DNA TGTGCCAGCAGACTAGCTGCCCCTAGTGAAGCTTTCCTT.

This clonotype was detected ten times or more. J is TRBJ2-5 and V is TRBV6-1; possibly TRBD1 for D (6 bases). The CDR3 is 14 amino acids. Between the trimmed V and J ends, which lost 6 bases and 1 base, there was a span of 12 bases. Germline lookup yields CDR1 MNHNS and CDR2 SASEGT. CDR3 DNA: TGTGCCAGCAGCCGGGGACAAGTCCAAGAGACCCAGTACTTC. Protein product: CASSRGQVQETQYF.

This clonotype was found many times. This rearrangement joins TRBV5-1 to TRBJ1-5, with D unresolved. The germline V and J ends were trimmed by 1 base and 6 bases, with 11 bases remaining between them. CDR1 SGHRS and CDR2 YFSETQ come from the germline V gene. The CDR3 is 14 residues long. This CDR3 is CASSLMEGSQPQHF. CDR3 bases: TGCGCCAGCAGCTTGATGGAAGGGAGTCAGCCCCAGCATTTT.